Below, 14 T cell receptor beta chains from the same sample are listed, as sequenced in a study of blood T cell repertoires in COVID-19. The repertoire was sequenced with immunoSEQ multiplex PCR; TCRdb's copy has only in-frame clones and lacks some. The sample gives some 380,000 clones, roughly 88% of which show up once; more than 2% is in the top ten. The sample was PBMCs or T cells enriched from blood (not recorded which). These receptors originate from a woman aged 40 to 55 with acute COVID-19.

The chain uses TRBV2 and TRBJ1-3; 8 bases align to TRBD1. Per the germline V gene, CDR1 is SNHLY and CDR2 is FYNNEI. The CDR3 contains 14 residues. V dropped 6 bases and J dropped 3; count of bases not matched to a gene: 4. The CDR3 sequence is CASRETGVGNTIYF. The DNA for the CDR3 is TGTGCCAGCAGGGAGACAGGGGTTGGAAACACCATATATTTT.

The V and J genes are TRBV6-5 and TRBJ1-1; a possible D gene is TRBD1 (6 bases). CDR3 size: 15 residues. Trimming removed 5 bases at V and 0 bases at J, with 13 bases between. The germline V gene has CDR1 MNHEY and CDR2 SVGAGI. The CDR3 here is CASSRQVMMNTEAFF. Here the CDR3 DNA reads TGTGCCAGCAGTCGACAGGTGATGATGAACACTGAAGCTTTCTTT.

V usage is TRBV7-9 and J usage is TRBJ1-5; possibly TRBD1 for D (6 bases). The CDR3 has 15 residues. The ends were cut back, 5 bases at V and 4 bases at J, with 15 bases in the middle. Germline CDR1 SEHNR, CDR2 FQNEAQ (reference sequence). The CDR3 loop reads CASSPTGFPNQPQHF. In nucleotides, the CDR3 is TGTGCCAGCAGCCCAACAGGGTTCCCTAATCAGCCCCAGCATTTT.

The CDR3 region has the DNA TGTGCCACCAGTGTTCTCAGCGGGGGCTCCTACAATGAGCAGTTCTTC. Translating gives CATSVLSGGSYNEQFF. The rearrangement uses TRBV24-1 and TRBJ2-1; 8 nucleotides agree with TRBD2. Germline assignment: CDR1 KGHDR and CDR2 SFDVKD. The length of the CDR3 is 16 residues. V was clipped by 5 bases and J by 0 bases; unmatched bases: 5.

V usage is TRBV15 and J usage is TRBJ1-2, with D perhaps TRBD1 (6 bases). Deletions cut 4 bases from V and 4 bases from J, with 16 bases between. From germline, CDR1 is LNHNV and CDR2 YYDKDF (reference sequence). The CDR3 loop spans 15 amino acids. CDR3: CATSNLLTGTYGYTF. The CDR3 nucleotides are TGTGCCACCAGCAATCTTCTAACAGGGACCTATGGCTACACCTTC.

The chain employs TRBV6-5 and TRBJ1-5; weak D call: TRBD1 (5 bases). Per the germline V gene, CDR1 is MNHEY and CDR2 is SVGAGI. CDR3 length: 13 amino acids. Trimming cost V 8 bases and J 8 bases, with 16 bases left between them. CDR3 loop: CASRDLLLEPQHF. The DNA for the CDR3 is TGTGCCAGCCGGGACTTACTTTTGGAGCCCCAGCATTTT.

This clone is a singleton in its sample. The rearrangement uses TRBV2 and TRBJ2-7, with 8 positions matching TRBD2. The CDR3 totals 15 residues. The J segment lost 2 bases and the V segment lost 1 base, leaving 4 bases of the junction unmatched. Germline values: CDR1 SNHLY, CDR2 FYNNEI. The chain's CDR3 is CASSEGRGGPYEQYF. Here the CDR3 DNA reads TGTGCCAGCAGTGAAGGCCGGGGGGGCCCCTACGAGCAGTACTTC.

The genes are TRBV7-8 and TRBJ1-2; no definite D call. The CDR3 is 14 residues long. Germline CDR1 SGHVS, CDR2 FQNEAQ. The ends were cut back, 5 bases at V and 4 bases at J, with 14 bases in the middle. CDR3 nucleotides: TGTGCCAGCAGCAGACGGGATATAAGCTATGGCTACACCTTC. Translating gives CASSRRDISYGYTF.

The rearrangement links TRBV19 to TRBJ1-2, with D uncertain. Trimming stripped 0 bases from V and 1 base from J, with 9 bases between. Germline CDR1 and CDR2: LNHDA and SQIVND (reference sequence). The CDR3 totals 15 residues. The CDR3 nucleotides read TGTGCCAGTAGTATAGATCGGGTCCGTAACTATGGCTACACCTTC. It codes for CASSIDRVRNYGYTF.

The genes are TRBV6-5 and TRBJ1-5, with a tentative D call TRBD1 (5 bases). The CDR3 totals 13 residues. CDR1 and CDR2 from the germline V gene are MNHEY and SVGAGI. V was pared by 6 bases and J by 5 bases, with 11 bases between. CDR3 sequence: CASRPTVHQPQHF. The CDR3 DNA reads as TGTGCCAGCAGGCCGACAGTGCATCAGCCCCAGCATTTT.

This clone was observed a single time. This chain links TRBV2 with TRBJ1-5, with D maybe TRBD1 (5 bases). The CDR3 has 14 amino acids. Trimming stripped 8 bases from V and 4 bases from J, with 15 bases between. Looked up from germline, CDR1 is SNHLY and CDR2 is FYNNEI. The CDR3 nucleotides are TGTGCCAGCGAACGTTGGGGGGGGAATCAGCCCCAGCATTTT. It translates to CASERWGGNQPQHF.

The V and J genes are TRBV5-1 and TRBJ2-6; D might be TRBD2 (5 bases). CDR3 length: 14 amino acids. Germline assignment: CDR1 SGHRS and CDR2 YFSETQ. V was clipped by 4 bases and J by 12 bases, with 17 bases between them. CDR3 loop: CASSTRVTHGVLTF. CDR3 sequence (DNA): TGCGCCAGCAGCACGAGGGTCACCCACGGCGTCCTGACTTTC.

The rearrangement links TRBV30 to TRBJ1-4, with no clear D. V lost 2 bases and J 7 bases, leaving 5 bases between the germline ends. The CDR3 has 11 residues. Germline V CDR1 and CDR2: GTSNPN, SVGIG (reference sequence). For the CDR3, the DNA is TGTGCCTGGAGTCCCCGTGAAAAACTGTTTTTT. Amino acid sequence: CAWSPREKLFF.

The chain uses TRBV2 and TRBJ1-4; unclear D gene. V shed 3 bases and J shed 7 bases, with 9 bases lying between them. CDR3 length: 13 amino acids. CDR1 is SNHLY and CDR2 is FYNNEI in the germline V gene. CDR3 sequence reads: CASSDDSGEKLFF. Here the CDR3 DNA reads TGTGCCAGCAGTGACGATTCGGGTGAAAAACTGTTTTTT.